The 27 T cell receptor beta chains below were found in one sample sequenced in a study of immune evolution from preneoplasia to lung adenocarcinoma. Produced via immunoSEQ multiplex PCR; TCRdb's table is partial and in-frame only. Here the sample spans 25,000 or so clones, about two thirds being singletons. The specimen sequenced was FFPE invasive lung adenocarcinoma tissue. The receptors originated from a person in their sixties with invasive lung adenocarcinoma. Some clones in this sample may be carry-over from other donors' samples.

This chain uses TRBV5-6 with TRBJ2-7; 9 positions agree with TRBD2. This CDR3 is 16 amino acids long. V lost 5 bases to trimming and J lost 0 bases; unmatched junction nucleotides: 9. Germline-derived CDR1 and CDR2 are SGHDT and YYEEEE. This chain's CDR3 is CASRRPGTSSSYEQYF. The CDR3 coding sequence is TGTGCCAGCAGACGCCCCGGGACTAGCAGCTCCTACGAGCAGTACTTC.

This rearrangement joins TRBV19 to TRBJ1-2, with D possibly matching TRBD1 (6 bases). The germline CDR1 and CDR2 sequences are LNHDA and SQIVND (reference sequence). The CDR3 spans 15 residues. V lost 6 bases and J lost 4, with 18 bases in between. This CDR3 reads CASRPGQSGFYGYTF. The CDR3, as DNA: TGTGCCAGTAGACCTGGACAGTCAGGGTTCTATGGCTACACCTTC.

This chain connects TRBV11-1 to TRBJ2-1; 7 positions match TRBD1. The V gene's germline CDR1 is SGHAT and CDR2 FQDESV (reference sequence). This CDR3 has 15 amino acids. V lost 3 bases and J lost 7; bases outside the gene matches: 9. The CDR3 region has the DNA TGTGCCAGCAGCTTCCAAGGACAGGCGAATAATGAGCAGTTCTTC. This translates into CASSFQGQANNEQFF.

This clone was recorded only once. The chain combines TRBV11-2 with TRBJ2-3, with D possibly TRBD1 on 6 matching bases. The germline CDR1 and CDR2 sequences are SGHAT and FQNNGV. V gave up 5 bases and J gave up 3 bases, with 18 bases separating them. The CDR3 loop spans 16 amino acids. The CDR3 bases are TGTGCCAGCAGCCAAAGGGTAGCAGGGGCTACAGATACGCAGTATTTT. Translated: CASSQRVAGATDTQYF.

The chain couples TRBV28 to TRBJ2-5; 8 bases match TRBD1. CDR3 size: 16 residues. CDR1 is MDHEN, CDR2 SYDVKM, per germline. The V and J ends lost 6 bases and 1 base, in that order; junction bases with no gene match: 10. In nucleotides, the CDR3 is TGTGCCAGCAGCTCTACCGGGACAGGCCCCCAAGAGACCCAGTACTTC. Translated: CASSSTGTGPQETQYF.

Details on this clone: Other nucleotide sequences from this sample produce the same CDR3. This chain connects TRBV9 to TRBJ2-1, with 12 bases lining up with TRBD2. The germline CDR1 and CDR2 sequences are SGDLS and YYNGEE. CDR3 length equals 15 residues. With V trimmed by 3 bases and J by 6 bases, 4 bases remained unmatched. The CDR3 DNA follows: TGTGCCAGCAGCGCAACTAGCGGGAGGACCAATGAGCAGTTCTTC. Protein sequence: CASSATSGRTNEQFF.

The genes are TRBV18 and TRBJ2-1; no clear D. The ends were cut back, 2 bases at V and 7 bases at J, with 12 bases in the middle. Per the germline V gene, CDR1 is KGHSH and CDR2 is LQKENI. CDR3 length equals 14 residues. CDR3 in amino acids: CASSPSYVDNEQFF. The CDR3 coding sequence is TGTGCCAGCTCACCATCGTATGTGGATAATGAGCAGTTCTTC.

The genes are TRBV5-1 and TRBJ1-5, with a possible D match to TRBD1 (6 bases). Per the germline V gene, CDR1 is SGHRS and CDR2 is YFSETQ. V was cut by 4 bases and J by 3 bases, with 11 bases left in between. CDR3 size: 14 residues. CDR3 sequence reads: CASSVGGANQPQHF. The CDR3 coding sequence is TGCGCCAGCAGCGTGGGGGGGGCCAATCAGCCCCAGCATTTT.

V and J are TRBV5-4 and TRBJ2-5, with TRBD2 matching 14 bases. This CDR3 is built from 17 residues. Germline loops: CDR1 SGHNT, CDR2 YYREEE (reference sequence). The V gene end was trimmed by 3 bases and the J gene end by 5 bases; junction bases not matched to a gene: 9. The CDR3: CASSSGLAGGRRETQYF. DNA of the CDR3: TGTGCCAGCAGCTCTGGACTAGCGGGAGGCCGCCGGGAGACCCAGTACTTC.

The CDR3 loop reads CATREDSNTEAFF. The CDR3 DNA reads TGCGCCACCCGAGAGGATTCGAACACTGAAGCTTTCTTT. The V call is TRBV5-1, the J call TRBJ1-1; D is uncertain. Germline V gene data show CDR1 as SGHRS and CDR2 as YFSETQ. V was shortened by 9 bases and J by 1 base, with 13 bases between the two germline ends. The CDR3 is made up of 13 amino acids.

In this sample, this clone turned up once. The chain couples TRBV29-1 to TRBJ2-2; D remains ambiguous. Trimming took 4 bases from V and 7 from J, leaving 7 bases between them. The CDR3 extends over 11 amino acids. Looked up from germline, CDR1 is SQVTM and CDR2 is ANQGSEA. CDR3 amino acids: CSVVNYGELFF. The CDR3 DNA reads as TGCAGCGTTGTAAATTACGGGGAGCTGTTTTTT.

The gene calls are TRBV2 and TRBJ1-2, with TRBD1 matching 9 bases. Trimming took 3 bases from V and 4 from J; bases not matched to a gene: 0. Germline values: CDR1 SNHLY, CDR2 FYNNEI. The CDR3 covers 13 residues. CDR3 protein: CASSEDRGYGYTF. The CDR3 nucleotides are TGTGCCAGCAGTGAGGACAGGGGCTATGGCTACACCTTC.

This sequence joins TRBV10-1 and TRBJ2-7; tentative D call: TRBD2 (5 bases). The CDR3 runs 15 residues. V was shortened by 2 bases and J by 2 bases, with 13 bases between the two germline ends. Germline V CDR1 and CDR2: WNHNN, SYGVQD (reference sequence). Here the CDR3 reads CASSEQEVGPYEQYF. The CDR3, as DNA: TGCGCCAGCAGTGAGCAGGAGGTAGGCCCCTACGAGCAGTACTTC.

The V gene is TRBV29-1, the J gene TRBJ1-2; weak D call: TRBD1 (6 bases). Germline values: CDR1 SQVTM, CDR2 ANQGSEA. V was shortened by 6 bases and J by 4 bases, with 21 bases between the two germline ends. The length of the CDR3 is 15 residues. The CDR3 spells CSVVIPHRGGYGYTF. CDR3 nucleotide sequence: TGCAGCGTCGTTATTCCCCATCGAGGGGGCTATGGCTACACCTTC. Supplemented by reference TRBV29-1 and TRBJ1-2, the full variable domain reads SAVISQKPSRDICQRGTSLTIQCQVDSQVTMMFWYRQQPGQSLTLIATANQGSEATYESGFVIDKFPISRPNLTFSTLTVSNMSPEDSSIYLCSVVIPHRGGYGYTFGSGTRLTVV.

This clone has a handful of counts. CDR3 DNA: TGTGCCAGCAGCGAGGGACAGGGGGCCACCGGGGAGCTGTTTTTT. As protein: CASSEGQGATGELFF. This sequence joins TRBV4-2 and TRBJ2-2, with 12 positions matching TRBD1. CDR3 size: 15 residues. The V and J ends lost 5 bases and 4 bases, in that order; junction bases with no gene match: 2. Germline V gene data show CDR1 as LGHNA and CDR2 as YNFKEQ.

The chain recombines TRBV9 with TRBJ2-3; TRBD2 agrees at 16 bases. The length of the CDR3 is 18 residues. V gave up 4 bases and J gave up 2 bases; unmatched junction bases: 7. Per germline, CDR1 SGDLS and CDR2 YYNGEE. CDR3 in DNA: TGTGCCAGCAGCTCCTCGGGACTAGCGGGAGGGACCACAGATACGCAGTATTTT. This gives the protein CASSSSGLAGGTTDTQYF.

The genes are TRBV5-1 and TRBJ1-2; the D gene is possibly TRBD1 (5 bases). The CDR3 contains 15 residues. Germline values: CDR1 SGHRS, CDR2 YFSETQ. V was cut by 4 bases and J by 1 base, with 14 bases left in between. In nucleotides, the CDR3 is TGCGCCAGCAGCCCTGGGACGGTAGATAACTATGGCTACACCTTC. This gives the protein CASSPGTVDNYGYTF.

This chain joins TRBV27 and TRBJ2-3; 8 nucleotides match TRBD2. Germline V gives CDR1 MNHEY, CDR2 SMNVEV (reference sequence). The V gene end was trimmed by 6 bases and the J gene end by 2 bases; junction bases not matched to a gene: 10. The CDR3 spans 16 residues. For the CDR3, the DNA is TGTGCCAGCAGGTTACGTAGCGGGATAATCACAGATACGCAGTATTTT. This codes for CASRLRSGIITDTQYF.

The chain couples TRBV2 to TRBJ1-2; a possible D gene is TRBD1 (6 bases). Trimming removed 6 bases at V and 6 bases at J, with 20 bases between. This CDR3 region has 15 residues. Germline V gene lookup returns CDR1 SNHLY and CDR2 FYNNEI. CDR3 sequence: CASRGGVGRGDGYTF. As DNA, the CDR3 is TGTGCCAGCAGGGGGGGCGTGGGTAGAGGGGATGGCTACACCTTC.

This clone has a handful of counts. V usage is TRBV15 and J usage is TRBJ1-2; tentatively, D is TRBD1 (5 bases). Trimming stripped 3 bases from V and 6 bases from J, with 23 bases between. The CDR3 runs 17 residues. The germline CDR1 and CDR2 sequences are LNHNV and YYDKDF (reference sequence). In nucleotides, the CDR3 is TGTGCCACCAGCAGTCCCGCGGGGGAACTAGAAAGAAATGGCTACACCTTC. This sequence encodes CATSSPAGELERNGYTF.

The CDR3 reads CASYSRSSSYNEQFF. The CDR3 DNA reads as TGTGCCAGCTATTCTCGGTCAAGCTCCTACAATGAGCAGTTCTTC. This sequence joins TRBV7-8 and TRBJ2-1; D remains unclear. V lost 8 bases and J 0 bases, leaving 14 bases between the germline ends. CDR1 and CDR2 from the germline V gene are SGHVS and FQNEAQ. The CDR3 is 15 amino acids.

The gene calls are TRBV27 and TRBJ2-7; 12 bases align to TRBD2. The germline V gene has CDR1 MNHEY and CDR2 SMNVEV (reference sequence). This CDR3 contains 15 residues. With V trimmed by 7 bases and J by 3 bases, 7 bases remained unmatched. The CDR3 region has the DNA TGTGCCAGCACGTCCTGGACTAGCGGGAACTACGAGCAGTACTTC. This encodes CASTSWTSGNYEQYF.

The J gene is TRBJ1-1, the V gene TRBV7-2; D gene unclear. Per germline, CDR1 SGHTA and CDR2 FQGNSA. Trimming took 3 bases from V and 11 from J, leaving 16 bases between them. The CDR3 is 13 amino acids. Here the CDR3 reads CASSLEGHGGAFF. The DNA for the CDR3 is TGTGCCAGCAGCTTGGAGGGCCATGGAGGGGCTTTCTTT.

The chain is built from TRBV7-9 and TRBJ2-3, with TRBD1 matching over 8 bases. The trim removed 3 bases at V and 4 bases at J, leaving 6 bases unmatched. The germline V gene has CDR1 SEHNR and CDR2 FQNEAQ (reference sequence). This CDR3 region has 15 residues. The CDR3 DNA sequence: TGTGCCAGCAGCTTCGACAGGGGACCCTCAGATACGCAGTATTTT. It translates to CASSFDRGPSDTQYF.

The gene calls are TRBV6-1 and TRBJ2-1; D call uncertain. This CDR3 spans 15 amino acids. CDR1 MNHNS and CDR2 SASEGT come from the germline V gene. The V gene lost 7 bases and the J gene lost 3 bases, with 16 bases spanning the gap. The chain's CDR3 is CASTPPERDYNEQFF. In nucleotides, the CDR3 is TGTGCCAGCACCCCCCCGGAAAGGGACTACAATGAGCAGTTCTTC.

This clone is categorized as medium-sized. The limits of the CDR3 on the DNA are not certain, so only TCRdb's listed CDR3 is given. The chain combines TRBV16 with TRBJ2-7; whether TRBD2, the table's D call, matches the DNA was not checked. From its first to its last residue, the CDR3 has 14 amino acids. Germline assignment: CDR1 KGHSY and CDR2 FQNENV. The CDR3 here is CASSQWASGSSEYF.

The V and J genes are TRBV2 and TRBJ2-5; D is perhaps TRBD1 (5 bases). Trimming shortened V by 8 bases and J by 4 bases, and 17 bases separated the two germline ends. There are 14 residues in the CDR3. Germline loops: CDR1 SNHLY, CDR2 FYNNEI. CDR3 amino acids: CASVATSGAETQYF. Written as DNA, the CDR3 is TGTGCCAGCGTCGCTACTTCTGGGGCAGAGACCCAGTACTTC.